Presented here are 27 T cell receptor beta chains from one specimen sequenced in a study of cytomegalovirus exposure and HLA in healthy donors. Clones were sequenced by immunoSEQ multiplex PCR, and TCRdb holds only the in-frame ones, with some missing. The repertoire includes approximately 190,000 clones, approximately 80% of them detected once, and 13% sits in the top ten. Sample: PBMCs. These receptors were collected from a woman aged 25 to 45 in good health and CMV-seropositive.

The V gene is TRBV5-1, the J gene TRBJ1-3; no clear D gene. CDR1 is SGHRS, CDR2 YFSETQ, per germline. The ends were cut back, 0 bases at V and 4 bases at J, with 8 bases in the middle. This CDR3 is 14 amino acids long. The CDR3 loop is CASSLVGEGNTIYF. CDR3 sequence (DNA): TGCGCCAGCAGCTTGGTTGGGGAGGGAAACACCATATATTTT.

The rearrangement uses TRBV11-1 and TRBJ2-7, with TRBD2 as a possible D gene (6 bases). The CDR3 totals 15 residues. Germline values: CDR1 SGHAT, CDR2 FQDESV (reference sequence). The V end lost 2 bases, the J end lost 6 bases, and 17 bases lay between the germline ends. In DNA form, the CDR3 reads TGTGCCAGCAGCTTACTCCTAGGAGGGATTGGCGAGCAGTACTTC. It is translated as CASSLLLGGIGEQYF.

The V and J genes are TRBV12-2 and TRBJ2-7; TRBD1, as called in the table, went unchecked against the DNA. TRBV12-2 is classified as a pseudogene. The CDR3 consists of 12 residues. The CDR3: CASRTGDHEQYF. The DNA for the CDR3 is TGTGCAAGTCGGACAGGGGACCACGAGCAGTACTTC.

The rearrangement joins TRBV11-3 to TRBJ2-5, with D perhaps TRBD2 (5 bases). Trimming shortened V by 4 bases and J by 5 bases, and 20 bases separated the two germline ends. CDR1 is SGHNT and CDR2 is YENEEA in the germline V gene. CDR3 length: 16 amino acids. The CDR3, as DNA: TGTGCCAGCAGCTCTAGCAATGGGCACCTGTTGGAGACCCAGTACTTC. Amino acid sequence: CASSSSNGHLLETQYF. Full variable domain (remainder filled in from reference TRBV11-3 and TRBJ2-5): EAGVVQSPRYKIIEKKQPVAFWCNPISGHNTLYWYLQNLGQGPELLIRYENEEAVDDSQLPKDRFSAERLKGVDSTLKIQPAELGDSAVYLCASSSSNGHLLETQYFGPGTRLLVL.

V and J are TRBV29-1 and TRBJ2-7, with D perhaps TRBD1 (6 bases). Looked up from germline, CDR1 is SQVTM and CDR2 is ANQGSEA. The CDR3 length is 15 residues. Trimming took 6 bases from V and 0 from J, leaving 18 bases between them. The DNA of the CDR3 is TGCAGCGTAGATGCCGGGACACCGAGCTCCTACGAGCAGTACTTC. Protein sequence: CSVDAGTPSSYEQYF.

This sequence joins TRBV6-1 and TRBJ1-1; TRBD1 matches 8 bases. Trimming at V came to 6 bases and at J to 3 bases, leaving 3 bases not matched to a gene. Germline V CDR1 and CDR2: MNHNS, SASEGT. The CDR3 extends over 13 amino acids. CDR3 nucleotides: TGTGCCAGCAGCTTGACAGGGGACACTGAAGCTTTCTTT. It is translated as CASSLTGDTEAFF.

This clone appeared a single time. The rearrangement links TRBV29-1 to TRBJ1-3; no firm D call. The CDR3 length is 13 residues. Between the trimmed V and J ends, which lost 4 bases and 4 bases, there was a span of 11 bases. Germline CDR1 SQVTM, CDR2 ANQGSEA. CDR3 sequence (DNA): TGCAGCGTTGCCGAGAGTTCAGGAAACACCATATATTTT. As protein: CSVAESSGNTIYF. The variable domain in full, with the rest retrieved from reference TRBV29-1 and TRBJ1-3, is SAVISQKPSRDICQRGTSLTIQCQVDSQVTMMFWYRQQPGQSLTLIATANQGSEATYESGFVIDKFPISRPNLTFSTLTVSNMSPEDSSIYLCSVAESSGNTIYFGEGSWLTVV.

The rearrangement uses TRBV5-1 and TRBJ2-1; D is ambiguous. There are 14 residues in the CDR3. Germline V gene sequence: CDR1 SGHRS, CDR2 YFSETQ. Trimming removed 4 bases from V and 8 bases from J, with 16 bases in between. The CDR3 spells CASSLVRSADEQFF. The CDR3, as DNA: TGCGCCAGCAGCCTGGTAAGAAGTGCGGATGAGCAGTTCTTC.

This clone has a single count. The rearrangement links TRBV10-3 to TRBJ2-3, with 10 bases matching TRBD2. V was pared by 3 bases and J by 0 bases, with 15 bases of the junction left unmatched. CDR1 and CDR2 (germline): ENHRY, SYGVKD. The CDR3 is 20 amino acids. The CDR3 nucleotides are TGTGCCATCAGTGACATAAGGTTAACTAGCGGGACTGCTAGCACAGATACGCAGTATTTT. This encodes CAISDIRLTSGTASTDTQYF.

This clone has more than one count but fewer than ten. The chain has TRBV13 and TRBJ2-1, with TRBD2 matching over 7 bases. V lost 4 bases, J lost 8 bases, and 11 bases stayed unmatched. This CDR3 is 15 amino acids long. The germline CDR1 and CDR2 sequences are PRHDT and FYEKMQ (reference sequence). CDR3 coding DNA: TGTGCCAGCAGCTCGAGGGGCGGGAGTATGCATGAGCAGTTCTTC. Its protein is CASSSRGGSMHEQFF.

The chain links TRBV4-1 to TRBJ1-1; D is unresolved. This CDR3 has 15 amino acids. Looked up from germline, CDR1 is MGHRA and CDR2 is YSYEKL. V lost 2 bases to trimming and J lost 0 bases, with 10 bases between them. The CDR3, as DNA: TGCGCCAGCAGCCAACCGTCGGTGATGAACACTGAAGCTTTCTTT. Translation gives CASSQPSVMNTEAFF.

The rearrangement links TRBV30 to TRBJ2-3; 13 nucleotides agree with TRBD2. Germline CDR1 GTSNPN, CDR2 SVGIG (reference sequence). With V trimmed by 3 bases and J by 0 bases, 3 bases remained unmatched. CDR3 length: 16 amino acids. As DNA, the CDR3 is TGTGCCTGGAGCGCGGGACTAGCGGGAAGCACAGATACGCAGTATTTT. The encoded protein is CAWSAGLAGSTDTQYF.

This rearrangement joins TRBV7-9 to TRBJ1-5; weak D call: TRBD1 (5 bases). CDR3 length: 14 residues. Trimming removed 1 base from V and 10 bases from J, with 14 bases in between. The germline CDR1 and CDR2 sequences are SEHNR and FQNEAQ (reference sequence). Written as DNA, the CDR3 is TGTGCCAGCAGCTTAGGATGGGGCAAAGGACCCCAGCATTTT. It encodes CASSLGWGKGPQHF.

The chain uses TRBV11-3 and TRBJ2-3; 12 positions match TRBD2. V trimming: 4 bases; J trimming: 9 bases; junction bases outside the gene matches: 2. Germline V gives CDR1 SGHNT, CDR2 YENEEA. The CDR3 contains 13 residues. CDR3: CASSSTSGGTQYF. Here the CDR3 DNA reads TGTGCCAGCAGCTCGACTAGCGGGGGAACGCAGTATTTT.

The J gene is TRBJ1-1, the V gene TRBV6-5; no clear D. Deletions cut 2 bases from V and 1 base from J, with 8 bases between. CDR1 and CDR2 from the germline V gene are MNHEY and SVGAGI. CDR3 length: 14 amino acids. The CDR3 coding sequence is TGTGCCAGCAGTTACCTCCAGGAGAACACTGAAGCTTTCTTT. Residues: CASSYLQENTEAFF.

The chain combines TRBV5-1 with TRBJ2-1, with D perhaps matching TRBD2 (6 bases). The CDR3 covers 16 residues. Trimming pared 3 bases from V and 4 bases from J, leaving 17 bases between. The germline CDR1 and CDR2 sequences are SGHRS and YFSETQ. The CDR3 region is CASSSEGTSNYNEQFF. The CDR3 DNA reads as TGCGCCAGCAGCTCGGAGGGGACTTCAAATTACAATGAGCAGTTCTTC.

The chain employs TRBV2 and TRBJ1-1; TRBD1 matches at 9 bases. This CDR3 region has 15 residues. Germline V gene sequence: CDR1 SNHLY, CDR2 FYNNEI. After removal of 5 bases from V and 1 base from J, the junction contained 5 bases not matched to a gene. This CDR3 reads CASSLGQGQNTEAFF. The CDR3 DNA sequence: TGTGCCAGCAGTTTAGGACAGGGGCAGAACACTGAAGCTTTCTTT.

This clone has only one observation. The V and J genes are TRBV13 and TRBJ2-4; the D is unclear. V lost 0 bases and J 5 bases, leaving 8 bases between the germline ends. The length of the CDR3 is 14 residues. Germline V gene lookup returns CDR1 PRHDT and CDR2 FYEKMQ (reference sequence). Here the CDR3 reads CASSLGGSQNIQYF. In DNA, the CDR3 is TGTGCCAGCAGCTTAGGTGGCAGTCAAAACATTCAGTACTTC.

For the CDR3, the DNA is TGCGCCAGCAGCTTGGACCGAGGGGAGGATGAGCAGTTCTTC. Its translation: CASSLDRGEDEQFF. V gene TRBV5-1 combines with J gene TRBJ2-1; weak D call: TRBD2 (6 bases). V shed 0 bases and J shed 8 bases, with 12 bases lying between them. Germline values: CDR1 SGHRS, CDR2 YFSETQ. CDR3 size: 14 residues.

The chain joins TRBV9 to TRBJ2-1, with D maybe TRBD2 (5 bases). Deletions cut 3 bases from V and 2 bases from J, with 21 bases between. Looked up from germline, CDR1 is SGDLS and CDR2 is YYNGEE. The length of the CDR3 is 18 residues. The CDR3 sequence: CASSAHRPTSSAYNEQFF. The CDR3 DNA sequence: TGTGCCAGCAGCGCCCACCGACCCACTAGTTCGGCCTACAATGAGCAGTTCTTC.

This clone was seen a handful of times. The CDR3 DNA follows: TGTGCCAGCGTAGCAGGGATGAATCAGCCCCAGCATTTT. Protein sequence: CASVAGMNQPQHF. The chain combines TRBV6-1 with TRBJ1-5; tentative D call: TRBD1 (5 bases). CDR1 is MNHNS and CDR2 is SASEGT in the germline V gene. Trimming took 8 bases from V and 4 from J, leaving 12 bases between them. The length of the CDR3 is 13 residues.

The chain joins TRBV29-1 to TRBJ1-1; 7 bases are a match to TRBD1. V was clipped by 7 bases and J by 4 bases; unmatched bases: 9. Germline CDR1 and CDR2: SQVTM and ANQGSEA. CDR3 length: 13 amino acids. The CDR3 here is CSARQGAGTEAFF. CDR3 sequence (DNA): TGCAGCGCCCGACAGGGTGCGGGCACTGAAGCTTTCTTT.

The CDR3 DNA reads TGTGCCAGCAGTCAAGGGGTTTTAACTGAAGCTTTCTTT. Residues: CASSQGVLTEAFF. The chain couples TRBV28 to TRBJ1-1; tentative D call: TRBD1 (5 bases). Trimming pared 5 bases from V and 5 bases from J, leaving 12 bases between. Germline-derived CDR1 and CDR2 are MDHEN and SYDVKM. The CDR3 loop spans 13 amino acids.

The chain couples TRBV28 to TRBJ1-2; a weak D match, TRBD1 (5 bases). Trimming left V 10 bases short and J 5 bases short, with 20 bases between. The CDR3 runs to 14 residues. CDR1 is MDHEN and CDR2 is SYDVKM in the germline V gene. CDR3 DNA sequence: TGTGCCACTTCGGACGCGGGGGTCCCGTATGGCTACACCTTC. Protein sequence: CATSDAGVPYGYTF.

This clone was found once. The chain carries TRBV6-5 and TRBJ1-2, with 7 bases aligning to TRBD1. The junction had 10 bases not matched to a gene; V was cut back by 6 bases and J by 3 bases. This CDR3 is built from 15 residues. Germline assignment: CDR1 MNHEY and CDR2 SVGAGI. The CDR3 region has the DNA TGTGCCAGCAGACCCGGGACAGCCTCTTACTATGGCTACACCTTC. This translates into CASRPGTASYYGYTF.

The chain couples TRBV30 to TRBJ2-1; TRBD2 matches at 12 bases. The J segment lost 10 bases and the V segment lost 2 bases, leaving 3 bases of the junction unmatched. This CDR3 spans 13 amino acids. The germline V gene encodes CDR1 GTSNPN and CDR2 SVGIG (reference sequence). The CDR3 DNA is TGTGCCTGGAGTAGCCTAGCGGGAGGGGAGCAGTTCTTC. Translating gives CAWSSLAGGEQFF.

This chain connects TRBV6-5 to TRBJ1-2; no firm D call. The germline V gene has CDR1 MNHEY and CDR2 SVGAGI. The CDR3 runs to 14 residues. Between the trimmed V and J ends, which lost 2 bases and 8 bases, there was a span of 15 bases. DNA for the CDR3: TGTGCCAGCAGTTACAGCCCTGAGATGAAAGGCTACACCTTC. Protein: CASSYSPEMKGYTF.